The clone carrying this T cell receptor (beta chain) was seen only a few times. Antigen unknown. The CDR3 extends over 14 amino acids. The trim removed 0 bases at V and 4 bases at J, leaving 1 base unmatched. Germline V gene sequence: CDR1 KGHSH, CDR2 LQKENI. The entry originates in a study of beta chain features in type 1 diabetes. Turning to the study itself: Sorted cell examination encompassed roughly 110 million cells across all samples.

It was via CD45RO/CCR7/CD25/CD127/CD95/CD27 that CD4+ naive, central memory, regulatory and stem cell-like memory cells were sorted. Study results and limitations: Patients showed naive, central memory and Treg TCRB repertoires that appeared more similar than those of healthy donors. Insertions were fewer and deletions more numerous at VDJ junctions in type 1 diabetes patients. Patients with Type 1 diabetes showed moderately but significantly shorter TCRB CDR3s in all four CD4+ subsets.

The sequenced template was cDNA made from the entire isolated RNA. TCRdb's copy holds only in-frame clones and misses some; the assay was immunoSEQ multiplex PCR. The sample lists around 130,000 clones, approximately 10% seen once, with over 0.6% in the top ten. The receptor was derived from a man under 40 with type 1 diabetes. V and J are TRBV18 and TRBJ2-7; 9 bases align to TRBD1. The sample taken for sequencing was central memory CD4+ T cells from blood. The chain's CDR3 is CASSPPGTGYEQYF. The CDR3 DNA follows: TGTGCCAGCTCACCACCGGGGACAGGGTACGAGCAGTACTTC.